This TCR beta chain was observed in a study of vaccination and CD4 T cells after COVID-19. Study outcomes and limitations: Early post-infection timepoints were missing, and relatively few convalescent patients were studied.

On this clonotype: What it recognizes is unknown.

The sample's treatment: roughly nine-day PBMC culture with coronavirus spike peptide pools or control peptides (ViraFEST assay). The Oncomine TCR Beta short-read assay sequenced DNA from cultured CD4+ T cells. The authors extracted genomic DNA from cultured CD4+ T cells. TCRdb used MiXCR to reprocess the PCR reads, holding one entry per CDR3 protein. This table holds 10,000 to 15,000 distinct CDR3 sequences, 50% found once. The CDR3 consists of 14 residues. CDR1 WNHNN and CDR2 SYGVQD come from the germline V gene (reference sequence). Trimming left V 3 bases short and J 0 bases short, with 3 bases between.

The J gene is TRBJ2-6, the V gene TRBV10-1; D is uncertain. The sequenced material came from CD4+ T cells from blood, cultured in vitro. This TCR was recovered from a human donor who had recovered from COVID-19. DNA for the CDR3: TGCGCCAGCAGTGAAAGCTCTGGGGCCAACGTCCTGACTTTC. It yields the protein CASSESSGANVLTF.